These 22 T cell receptor beta chains share one sample of origin, sequenced in a study of shared clonotypes between healthy human individuals. Repertoires were generated with immunoSEQ multiplex PCR, while TCRdb's copy carries only in-frame clones and drops some. Of 100,000 or so clones listed, less than 75% are singletons. Sample: memory CD8+ T cells sorted from blood. Subset described: CD45RO+ cells pooled with CCR7-negative TemRA cells. All receptors come from a woman in her twenties or thirties in good health.

CDR3 sequence: CASSLIRDINYGYTF. The DNA of the CDR3 is TGTGCCAGCAGTTTAATAAGGGATATTAACTATGGCTACACCTTC. The gene calls are TRBV27 and TRBJ1-2; D is undetermined. The V end lost 2 bases, the J end lost 1 base, and 11 bases lay between the germline ends. The length of the CDR3 is 15 residues. Germline V gene lookup returns CDR1 MNHEY and CDR2 SMNVEV (reference sequence).

V usage is TRBV7-6 and J usage is TRBJ2-7; D unresolved. The CDR3 has 14 residues. CDR1 is SGHVS, CDR2 FNYEAQ, per germline. With 1 base removed from V and 6 bases from J, the gap between germline ends came to 13 bases. The CDR3 here is CASSLEALPLEQYF. The DNA for the CDR3 is TGTGCCAGCAGCTTAGAAGCCCTTCCCCTCGAGCAGTACTTC.

This clone turned up a few times. This chain links TRBV9 with TRBJ2-7, with D unclear. Germline CDR1 SGDLS, CDR2 YYNGEE. Trimming stripped 0 bases from V and 0 bases from J, with 7 bases between. This CDR3 has 14 residues. In nucleotides, the CDR3 is TGTGCCAGCAGCGTAGGGTCCCGCTCCTACGAGCAGTACTTC. This gives the protein CASSVGSRSYEQYF.

This clone was counted between two and nine times. V usage is TRBV28 and J usage is TRBJ1-5, with a weak D call TRBD1 (6 bases). Germline V lookup: CDR1 MDHEN, CDR2 SYDVKM. V was cut by 5 bases and J by 0 bases, with 11 bases left in between. This CDR3 has 15 residues. The CDR3: CASSPLRGSNQPQHF. The DNA for the CDR3 is TGTGCCAGCAGTCCACTCAGGGGTAGCAATCAGCCCCAGCATTTT.

This chain joins TRBV7-9 and TRBJ1-3; 7 positions agree with TRBD1. Germline V gene sequence: CDR1 SEHNR, CDR2 FQNEAQ (reference sequence). J was trimmed by 0 bases and V by 5 bases; bases with no gene match: 7. CDR3 length: 16 residues. Here the CDR3 DNA reads TGTGCCAGCAGCGCAGGGGGGACAGACTCTGGAAACACCATATATTTT. Translating it yields CASSAGGTDSGNTIYF.

The chain carries TRBV10-3 and TRBJ2-2; possibly TRBD2 for D (6 bases). The germline CDR1 and CDR2 sequences are ENHRY and SYGVKD. V was shortened by 2 bases and J by 6 bases, with 13 bases between the two germline ends. This CDR3 spans 15 amino acids. The CDR3 region has the DNA TGTGCCATCAGTGAGCGGGGGAGTGGTTCCGGGGAGCTGTTTTTT. It translates to CAISERGSGSGELFF.

In its sample, this clone was seen a few times. The chain uses TRBV30 and TRBJ2-7; 8 nucleotides line up with TRBD1. The germline gives CDR1 GTSNPN, CDR2 SVGIG (reference sequence). There are 13 residues in the CDR3. V was pared by 3 bases and J by 7 bases, with 8 bases of the junction left unmatched. This CDR3 is CAWSEGQELEQYF. CDR3 bases: TGTGCCTGGAGCGAGGGACAGGAATTAGAGCAGTACTTC.

Only a few counts were recorded for this clone. V and J are TRBV6-6 and TRBJ1-2; 7 bases map to TRBD1. There are 15 residues in the CDR3. CDR1 is MNHNY and CDR2 is SVGAGI in the germline V gene (reference sequence). Trimming cost V 7 bases and J 9 bases; bases outside gene matches: 17. CDR3 sequence: CASTNNRGYKASYTF. CDR3 coding DNA: TGTGCCAGCACCAATAACAGGGGATACAAAGCGAGCTACACCTTC.

The chain employs TRBV29-1 and TRBJ2-1; 12 nucleotides align to TRBD2. V was clipped by 6 bases and J by 4 bases; unmatched bases: 16. The germline gives CDR1 SQVTM, CDR2 ANQGSEA. The CDR3 loop spans 18 amino acids. Here the CDR3 reads CSVAGGQGLAGRYNEQFF. In nucleotides, the CDR3 is TGCAGCGTCGCTGGGGGACAAGGACTAGCGGGGCGGTACAATGAGCAGTTCTTC.

Concerning this clone: This sample also contains other DNA sequences that code for the same CDR3. The chain joins TRBV9 to TRBJ2-3; D remains ambiguous. V was pared by 0 bases and J by 3 bases, with 8 bases between. This CDR3 is 14 amino acids long. CDR1 is SGDLS and CDR2 is YYNGEE in the germline V gene. The CDR3 reads CASSVAWGTDTQYF. The CDR3 DNA reads TGTGCCAGCAGCGTAGCTTGGGGAACAGATACGCAGTATTTT.

This clone was counted only a few times. This chain connects TRBV2 to TRBJ2-3; 9 nucleotides agree with TRBD2. Germline CDR1 is SNHLY and CDR2 is FYNNEI. J gave up 4 bases and V 4 bases, and 6 bases lay outside the gene matches. This CDR3 region has 15 residues. CDR3 sequence reads: CASSGREGHADTQYF. CDR3 bases: TGTGCCAGCAGTGGGCGGGAGGGCCACGCAGATACGCAGTATTTT.

The V gene is TRBV10-3, the J gene TRBJ1-1, with D hard to call. The CDR3 has 15 residues. Germline loops: CDR1 ENHRY, CDR2 SYGVKD. V was cut by 0 bases and J by 3 bases, with 11 bases left in between. The CDR3 nucleotides read TGTGCCATCAGTGAGTCCTGGGGAGAGGACACTGAAGCTTTCTTT. It yields the protein CAISESWGEDTEAFF.

This chain links TRBV27 with TRBJ2-1, with 9 positions matching TRBD2. The CDR3 totals 15 residues. V shed 5 bases and J 4 bases; nucleotides not matched to a gene: 6. Germline values: CDR1 MNHEY, CDR2 SMNVEV (reference sequence). The CDR3 is CASSKRLADYNEQFF. As DNA, the CDR3 is TGTGCCAGCAGTAAGAGACTAGCGGATTACAATGAGCAGTTCTTC.

The V gene is TRBV14, the J gene TRBJ1-1; 8 nucleotides align to TRBD1. With 0 bases clipped from V and 2 bases from J, the junction kept 14 bases outside the gene matches. CDR1 is SGHDN and CDR2 is FVKESK in the germline V gene. The CDR3 runs 19 residues. The CDR3 loop reads CASSQDLWTGYELNTEAFF. The CDR3 DNA reads TGTGCCAGCAGCCAAGATCTGTGGACAGGGTACGAATTAAACACTGAAGCTTTCTTT.

The chain carries TRBV13 and TRBJ1-2; no clear D gene. Germline CDR1 is PRHDT and CDR2 is FYEKMQ (reference sequence). Trimming pared 1 base from V and 2 bases from J, leaving 8 bases between. The CDR3 has 14 amino acids. The chain's CDR3 is CASSLERSNYGYTF. DNA for the CDR3: TGTGCCAGCAGCTTAGAAAGGAGCAACTATGGCTACACCTTC.

J is TRBJ2-1 and V is TRBV9, with TRBD2 identical over 12 bases. V dropped 4 bases and J dropped 8; count of bases not matched to a gene: 4. CDR1 SGDLS and CDR2 YYNGEE come from the germline V gene. This CDR3 contains 14 residues. The CDR3, as DNA: TGTGCCAGCAGCCTAGCGGGAGGGAGCGATGAGCAGTTCTTC. This encodes CASSLAGGSDEQFF.

Here the CDR3 reads CASSLLSGNTGELFF. As DNA, the CDR3 is TGTGCCAGCAGCTTACTTAGCGGGAACACCGGGGAGCTGTTTTTT. The chain carries TRBV7-9 and TRBJ2-2, with D possibly matching TRBD2 (6 bases). The CDR3 runs to 15 residues. Germline-derived CDR1 and CDR2 are SEHNR and FQNEAQ (reference sequence). Trimming shortened V by 2 bases and J by 1 base, and 8 bases separated the two germline ends.

This chain connects TRBV19 to TRBJ2-3; unclear D gene. Deletions cut 8 bases from V and 10 bases from J, with 19 bases between. The length of the CDR3 is 13 residues. Per germline, CDR1 LNHDA and CDR2 SQIVND (reference sequence). The CDR3 here is CASRKFAEEAQYF. The CDR3, as DNA: TGTGCCAGTCGAAAATTCGCCGAAGAGGCGCAGTATTTT.

The chain joins TRBV28 to TRBJ2-5, with 7 bases identical to TRBD2. Germline loops: CDR1 MDHEN, CDR2 SYDVKM. After removal of 7 bases from V and 5 bases from J, the junction contained 10 bases not matched to a gene. The CDR3 loop spans 14 amino acids. This chain's CDR3 is CASTLDRGGETQYF. As DNA, the CDR3 is TGTGCCAGCACCCTGGACCGGGGAGGGGAGACCCAGTACTTC.

The gene calls are TRBV7-2 and TRBJ2-3; D is uncertain. The germline gives CDR1 SGHTA, CDR2 FQGNSA. Trimming took 3 bases from V and 0 from J, leaving 10 bases between them. The CDR3 loop spans 15 amino acids. CDR3 sequence: CASSFSTGSTDTQYF. CDR3 DNA sequence: TGTGCCAGCAGCTTTTCGACGGGTAGCACAGATACGCAGTATTTT.

The chain has TRBV6-1 and TRBJ1-5, with TRBD1 as a possible D gene (6 bases). CDR1 is MNHNS and CDR2 is SASEGT in the germline V gene. This CDR3 has 19 residues. V dropped 4 bases and J dropped 6 bases, with 28 bases sitting between them. This chain's CDR3 is CASSAHQGTEYRVGQPQHF. The CDR3 bases are TGTGCCAGCAGTGCTCACCAAGGAACGGAATACAGGGTAGGTCAGCCCCAGCATTTT.

This clone was recorded only once. Here the CDR3 reads CASSLGGVDGYTF. The CDR3 bases are TGTGCCAGCAGTCTAGGCGGGGTGGATGGCTACACCTTC. This chain connects TRBV28 to TRBJ1-2; D ambiguous. The CDR3 sequence is 13 residues long. Germline V gene data show CDR1 as MDHEN and CDR2 as SYDVKM. V shed 5 bases and J shed 6 bases, with 13 bases lying between them.